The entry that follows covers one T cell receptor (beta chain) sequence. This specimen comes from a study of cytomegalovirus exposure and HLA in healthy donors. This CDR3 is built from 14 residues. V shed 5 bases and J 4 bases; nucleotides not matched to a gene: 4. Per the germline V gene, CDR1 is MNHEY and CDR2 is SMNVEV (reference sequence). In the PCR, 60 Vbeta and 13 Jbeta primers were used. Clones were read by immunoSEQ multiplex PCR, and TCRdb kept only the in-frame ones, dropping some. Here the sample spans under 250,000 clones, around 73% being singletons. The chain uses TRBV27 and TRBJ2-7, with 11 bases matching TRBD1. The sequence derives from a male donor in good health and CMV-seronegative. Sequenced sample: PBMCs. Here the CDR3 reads CASSPGTGGYEQYF. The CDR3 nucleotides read TGTGCCAGCAGTCCCGGGACAGGGGGTTACGAGCAGTACTTC.